The next 18 T cell receptor beta chains were all read from a single sample in a study of blood T cell repertoires in COVID-19. The assay was immunoSEQ multiplex PCR, and TCRdb's table has in-frame clones only and misses some. Altogether 300,000 or so clones are present, nearly 90% being singletons, with the ten largest covering around 5.9%. The specimen sequenced was PBMCs or T cells enriched from blood (not recorded which). These receptors were collected from a woman aged 25 to 39 who had recovered from COVID-19.

A word on this clone: The junction and the germline gene differ at one end; a read error may be behind it. The rearrangement uses TRBV7-7 and TRBJ2-2; tentative D call: TRBD1 (5 bases). The CDR3 is made up of 17 amino acids. Germline assignment: CDR1 SSHAT and CDR2 FNYEAQ (reference sequence). The CDR3 loop reads CASSLGADILSTGELFF. The CDR3 DNA reads TGTGCTAGCAGCTTAGGGGCGGACATTCTAAGCACCGGGGAGCTGTTTTTT. Complete variable domain (other parts from reference TRBV7-7 and TRBJ2-2): GAGVSQSPRYKVTKRGQDVTLRCDPISSHATLYWYQQALGQGPEFLTYFNYEAQPDKSGLPSDRFSAERPEGSISTLTIQRTEQRDSAMYRCASSLGADILSTGELFFGEGSRLTVL.

The chain recombines TRBV4-1 with TRBJ2-7; 10 bases line up with TRBD1. Trimming took 5 bases from V and 7 from J; bases not matched to a gene: 8. Germline assignment: CDR1 MGHRA and CDR2 YSYEKL. This CDR3 has 14 amino acids. For the CDR3, the DNA is TGCGCCAGCAGCTCCCGGGACAGGGGCCGAGAGCAGTACTTC. It translates to CASSSRDRGREQYF.

There are a few counts of this clone. The sample has other DNA sequences that encode this CDR3 too. V and J are TRBV19 and TRBJ1-1; perhaps TRBD1 as D (5 bases). Germline CDR1 LNHDA, CDR2 SQIVND (reference sequence). The CDR3 loop spans 13 amino acids. Trimming took 3 bases from V and 4 from J, leaving 9 bases between them. The DNA of the CDR3 is TGTGCCAGTAGTATTTCGCAGGGCACTGAAGCTTTCTTT. Protein sequence: CASSISQGTEAFF.

The chain joins TRBV12-3 or TRBV12-4 to TRBJ2-3; weak D call: TRBD2 (6 bases). V was trimmed by 5 bases and J by 5 bases, leaving 8 bases between them. This CDR3 contains 12 residues. The CDR3 DNA reads as TGTGCCAGCAGTCTCGGGGGAGATACGCAGTATTTT. Translating gives CASSLGGDTQYF.

The table lists this clone with a few counts. The V and J genes are TRBV30 and TRBJ2-6, with 7 bases identical to TRBD1. With V trimmed by 7 bases and J by 0 bases, 9 bases remained unmatched. Germline V gene sequence: CDR1 GTSNPN, CDR2 SVGIG (reference sequence). This CDR3 has 16 amino acids. The CDR3, as DNA: TGTGCCTCAACCCGGACAGGCAGCTCTGGGGCCAACGTCCTGACTTTC. This codes for CASTRTGSSGANVLTF.

The gene calls are TRBV6-5 and TRBJ1-2, with 10 bases matching TRBD1. Germline V CDR1 and CDR2: MNHEY, SVGAGI. The CDR3 sequence is 14 residues long. The ends lost 4 bases at V and 8 bases at J; junction bases unmatched: 7. The CDR3 DNA is TGTGCCAGCAGTTCCGACAGGGGGCTACGAGGCTACACCTTC. The encoded protein is CASSSDRGLRGYTF.

This clone came up a few times. The chain has TRBV6-5 and TRBJ2-1; TRBD2 is a possible D gene (5 bases). Deletions cut 7 bases from V and 1 base from J, with 14 bases between. Germline-derived CDR1 and CDR2 are MNHEY and SVGAGI. CDR3 length: 15 residues. CDR3 nucleotide sequence: TGTGCCAGCACCCGGGATGGGGTGTCCTACAATGAGCAGTTCTTC. The encoded protein is CASTRDGVSYNEQFF.

In this sample, this clone turned up a few times. The rearrangement links TRBV18 to TRBJ1-2, with D perhaps matching TRBD1 (5 bases). CDR1 is KGHSH and CDR2 is LQKENI in the germline V gene. CDR3 length equals 13 residues. The V and J ends lost 1 base and 4 bases respectively, with 7 bases between them. The CDR3 loop is CASSPRTGYGYTF. The CDR3 DNA is TGTGCCAGCTCACCACGCACAGGCTATGGCTACACCTTC.

This rearrangement joins TRBV2 to TRBJ1-5; D gene unclear. The germline V gene has CDR1 SNHLY and CDR2 FYNNEI. The CDR3 covers 14 residues. V lost 0 bases and J lost 7, with 10 bases in between. The CDR3 is CASSEALQLQPQHF. The CDR3 nucleotides are TGTGCCAGCAGTGAAGCGCTTCAACTGCAGCCCCAGCATTTT.

V is TRBV28 and J is TRBJ2-3, with 10 bases matching TRBD2. The CDR3 is made up of 15 amino acids. The V gene end was trimmed by 6 bases and the J gene end by 3 bases; junction bases not matched to a gene: 6. Germline V gene sequence: CDR1 MDHEN, CDR2 SYDVKM. Here the CDR3 DNA reads TGTGCCAGCAGCCCTAGCGGGGGTGAAACAGATACGCAGTATTTT. Amino acid sequence: CASSPSGGETDTQYF. Variable domain in full (rest from reference TRBV28 and TRBJ2-3): DVKVTQSSRYLVKRTGEKVFLECVQDMDHENMFWYRQDPGLGLRLIYFSYDVKMKEKGDIPEGYSVSREKKERFSLILESASTNQTSMYLCASSPSGGETDTQYFGPGTRLTVL.

Note on this clone: Other nucleotide sequences from this sample produce the same CDR3. The chain joins TRBV3-1 (or the pseudogene TRBV3-2) to TRBJ2-3; 8 bases fit TRBD2. The CDR3 spans 16 residues. From germline, CDR1 is LGHDT and CDR2 YNNKEL (reference sequence). V lost 0 bases to trimming and J lost 0 bases; unmatched junction nucleotides: 2. This CDR3 reads CASSQDSGGSTDTQYF. The CDR3 region has the DNA TGTGCCAGCAGCCAAGACAGCGGGGGTAGCACAGATACGCAGTATTTT.

The rearrangement links TRBV12-5 to TRBJ2-1; 8 nucleotides match TRBD2. Germline V gene sequence: CDR1 LGHNT, CDR2 FRNRAP. The length of the CDR3 is 17 residues. Trimming took 0 bases from V and 5 from J; bases not matched to a gene: 9. The CDR3 loop reads CASGLVRGGLQDNEQFF. DNA for the CDR3: TGTGCTAGTGGTTTGGTACGCGGGGGGCTTCAGGACAATGAGCAGTTCTTC.

The chain uses TRBV11-2 and TRBJ1-5; D might be TRBD1 (5 bases). The CDR3 contains 14 residues. V was pared by 1 base and J by 7 bases, with 11 bases between. Per the germline V gene, CDR1 is SGHAT and CDR2 is FQNNGV. The CDR3 loop is CASSLGQGNQPQHF. CDR3 sequence (DNA): TGTGCCAGCAGCTTAGGGCAGGGAAACCAGCCCCAGCATTTT.

V is TRBV5-1 and J is TRBJ1-4; 7 bases align to TRBD1. J was trimmed by 5 bases and V by 2 bases; bases with no gene match: 3. The CDR3 covers 14 residues. Germline values: CDR1 SGHRS, CDR2 YFSETQ. The CDR3 protein is CASSFRDRNEKLFF. The DNA of the CDR3 is TGCGCCAGCAGCTTCCGGGACAGAAATGAAAAACTGTTTTTT. Based on the CDR3 plus reference TRBV5-1 and TRBJ1-4, the full variable domain is KAGVTQTPRYLIKTRGQQVTLSCSPISGHRSVSWYQQTPGQGLQFLFEYFSETQRNKGNFPGRFSGRQFSNSRSEMNVSTLELGDSALYLCASSFRDRNEKLFFGSGTQLSVL.

The chain links TRBV27 to TRBJ2-7, with 10 bases identical to TRBD2. CDR1 MNHEY and CDR2 SMNVEV come from the germline V gene (reference sequence). The CDR3 runs 14 residues. Trimming at V came to 5 bases and at J to 7 bases, leaving 8 bases not matched to a gene. The CDR3, as DNA: TGTGCCAGCAGTATAAGCGGGGGGGCAGGGGAGCAGTACTTC. Protein: CASSISGGAGEQYF.

The chain couples TRBV7-9 to TRBJ1-4; 7 bases fit TRBD1. V lost 2 bases to trimming and J lost 8 bases; unmatched junction nucleotides: 5. Germline-derived CDR1 and CDR2 are SEHNR and FQNEAQ (reference sequence). The CDR3 runs to 14 residues. The CDR3, as DNA: TGTGCCAGCAGCTTAACAGGGGCCTCGGAAAAACTGTTTTTT. Translated: CASSLTGASEKLFF.

This chain joins TRBV2 and TRBJ1-6, with D perhaps matching TRBD1 (5 bases). V gave up 5 bases and J gave up 3 bases, with 8 bases separating them. The CDR3 covers 14 residues. The germline V gene has CDR1 SNHLY and CDR2 FYNNEI. The CDR3 DNA reads TGTGCCAGCAGTCAGCAGGGCTATAATTCACCCCTCCACTTT. Amino acids: CASSQQGYNSPLHF.

This chain joins TRBV10-3 and TRBJ1-1, with 7 nucleotides matching TRBD1. Germline CDR1 is ENHRY and CDR2 is SYGVKD. The CDR3 length is 15 residues. V shed 6 bases, J shed 1 base, and the junction held 8 bases outside the gene matches. This chain's CDR3 is CAISPSDRRNTEAFF. CDR3 nucleotides: TGTGCCATCAGCCCCTCGGACAGGAGGAACACTGAAGCTTTCTTT.